This T cell receptor (beta chain) derives from a study of response to subunit inactivated influenza vaccine. MiXCR, applied by TCRdb to the RT-PCR reads, yields one record per CDR3 protein. The sample contains 400,000 to 650,000 distinct CDR3 sequences, 7.2% of which appear only once. The CDR3 loop spans 15 amino acids. CDR1 is SGHDT, CDR2 YYEEEE, per germline. A few counts support this clonotype. The junction shows a germline mismatch at one end, possibly a read error. The specimen was PBMCs from blood, collected about 24 months after vaccination. The receptor comes from a man between 50 and 75 years old who received an inactivated influenza vaccine. The V call is TRBV5-6, the J call TRBJ2-4; 8 nucleotides line up with TRBD1. The CDR3 bases are TGTGCCAGCAGCTTGCCAGGGGGCGTAAGAAGCATTCAGTGCTTC. Protein product: CASSLPGGVRSIQCF.